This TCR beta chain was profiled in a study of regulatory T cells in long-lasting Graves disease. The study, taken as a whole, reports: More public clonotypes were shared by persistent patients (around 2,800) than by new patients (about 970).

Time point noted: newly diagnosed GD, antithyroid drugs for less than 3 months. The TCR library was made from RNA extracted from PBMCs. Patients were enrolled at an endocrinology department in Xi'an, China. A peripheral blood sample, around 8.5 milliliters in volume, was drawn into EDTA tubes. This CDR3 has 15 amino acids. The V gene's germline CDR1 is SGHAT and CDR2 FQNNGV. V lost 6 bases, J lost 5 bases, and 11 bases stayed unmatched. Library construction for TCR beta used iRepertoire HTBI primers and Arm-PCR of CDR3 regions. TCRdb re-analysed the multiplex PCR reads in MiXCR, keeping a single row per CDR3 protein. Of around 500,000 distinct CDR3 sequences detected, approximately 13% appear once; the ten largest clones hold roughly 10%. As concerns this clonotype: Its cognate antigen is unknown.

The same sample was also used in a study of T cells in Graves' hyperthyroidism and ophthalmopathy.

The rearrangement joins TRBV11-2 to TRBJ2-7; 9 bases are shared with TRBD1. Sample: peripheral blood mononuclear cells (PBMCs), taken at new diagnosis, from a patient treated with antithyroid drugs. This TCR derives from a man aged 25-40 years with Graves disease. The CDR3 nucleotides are TGTGCCAGCAGTACCCCCGGGACAGGGCCCCACGAGCAGTACTTC. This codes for CASSTPGTGPHEQYF.